The entry below describes one T cell receptor beta chain. Sequenced by immunoSEQ multiplex PCR; TCRdb stores in-frame clones only, minus some. The profile shows 240,000 or so clones, around 88% of them singletons. This specimen belongs to a study of blood T cell repertoires in COVID-19. The CDR3 consists of 12 residues. With 5 bases removed from V and 5 bases from J, the gap between germline ends came to 7 bases. This TCR was recovered from a man in his forties or fifties who had recovered from COVID-19. The chain uses TRBV12-3 or TRBV12-4 and TRBJ1-5; D is undetermined. Input material: PBMCs or T cells enriched from blood (not recorded which). In DNA form, the CDR3 reads TGTGCCAGCAGTCCTATCGATCAGCCCCAGCATTTT. Amino acids: CASSPIDQPQHF.